Included here is one T cell receptor beta chain sequence, with context. Authors' methods: Amplification with reference gene primers provided the estimates of nucleated cell counts. Clones were sequenced by immunoSEQ multiplex PCR, and TCRdb holds only the in-frame ones, with some missing. That table supplies the V and J calls and clone size; D and trimming were determined from the DNA. The data hold around 200,000 clones, with about 85% observed a single time. V shed 2 bases and J shed 8 bases, with 10 bases lying between them. In germline, CDR1 is MNHEY, CDR2 SVGEGT. This CDR3 spans 13 amino acids. The sample belongs to a study of blood T cell repertoires in COVID-19. About the research overall: Both acute and convalescent COVID-19 samples were obtained from the United States, Italy and Spain.

Sequencing was performed on peripheral blood. The sequence derives from a person aged 70 to 85 with COVID-19, enrolled during active disease. The gene calls are TRBV6-2 or TRBV6-3 and TRBJ1-3; a possible D gene is TRBD1 (6 bases). As DNA, the CDR3 is TGTGCCAGCAGTTACGGACAGCAGTACACCATATATTTT. The encoded protein is CASSYGQQYTIYF.